These T cell receptor beta chains were read from a single sample in a study of blood T cells in healthy people across ages. A single record per CDR3 protein comes from TCRdb applying MiXCR to the 5' RACE reads. Of hundreds of thousands of distinct CDR3 sequences in the sample, roughly 58% were seen once. Sequencing was carried out using blood. The receptors originated from a man aged 55-75 years in good health. Both conserved end residues are part of each CDR3. The D gene is left open where the match is weak. Part of the rows lack a size; the others show once, few, many or a class for expanded clones.

TRBJ2-1 | . | many | TRBV7-2 | CASSLNGRLNEQFF | TGTGCCAGCAGCTTAAACGGAAGGCTCAATGAGCAGTTCTTC
TRBJ2-1 | . | few | TRBV5-1 | CASSWRSLYNEQFF | TGCGCCAGCAGCTGGAGGTCTCTCTACAATGAGCAGTTCTTC
TRBJ2-5 | TRBD2 | few | TRBV29-1 | CSVGSGGAWETQYF | TGCAGCGTTGGTAGCGGGGGGGCCTGGGAGACCCAGTACTTC
TRBJ1-2 | . | . | TRBV10-3 | CAITSNNYGYTF | TGTGCCATCACCTCAAATAACTATGGCTACACCTTC
TRBJ2-7 | . | once | TRBV6-5 | CASSPAPSAYEQYF | TGTGCCAGCAGTCCGGCCCCCTCGGCCTACGAGCAGTACTTC
TRBJ2-7 | TRBD1 | . | TRBV3-1 | CASSRSQGDGEQYF | TGTGCCAGCAGCCGCTCTCAGGGGGACGGCGAGCAGTACTTC
TRBJ1-2 | . | . | TRBV25-1 | CASSERVLSRGYTF | TGTGCCAGCAGTGAAAGGGTATTGAGCAGGGGCTACACCTTC
TRBJ2-1 | . | . | TRBV5-1 | CASSLAGGTPSADEQFF | TGCGCCAGCAGCTTGGCGGGGGGCACCCCCTCGGCCGATGAGCAGTTCTTC
TRBJ1-5 | . | . | TRBV7-2 | CASSFRVGARQPQHF | TGTGCCAGCAGCTTTAGGGTGGGGGCGCGTCAGCCCCAGCATTTT
TRBJ2-5 | TRBD2 | many | TRBV5-1 | CASSLGLAGVQETQYF | TGCGCCAGCAGCTTGGGGCTAGCGGGGGTCCAAGAGACCCAGTACTTC
TRBJ2-5 | TRBD1 | . | TRBV6-5 | CASSYGGQQETQYF | TGTGCCAGCAGTTACGGGGGACAGCAAGAGACCCAGTACTTC
TRBJ2-1 | TRBD2 | . | TRBV28 | CASTAGGLFNELFF | TGTGCCAGCACCGCGGGGGGGCTTTTTAATGAGCTGTTCTTC
TRBJ2-1 | TRBD2 | . | TRBV4-1 | CASSHWERGGYNEQFF | TGCGCCAGCAGCCATTGGGAGCGGGGGGGTTACAATGAGCAGTTCTTC
TRBJ2-5 | . | once | TRBV12-5 | CASGFHPGEGTQYF | TGTGCTAGTGGTTTTCACCCGGGGGAAGGGACCCAGTACTTC
TRBJ2-1 | . | . | TRBV7-2 | CASSLQESMQFF | TGTGCCAGCAGCTTACAGGAGTCAATGCAGTTCTTC
TRBJ2-1 | . | . | TRBV11-3 | CASSLDHNEQFF | TGTGCCAGCAGCTTAGACCACAATGAGCAGTTCTTC